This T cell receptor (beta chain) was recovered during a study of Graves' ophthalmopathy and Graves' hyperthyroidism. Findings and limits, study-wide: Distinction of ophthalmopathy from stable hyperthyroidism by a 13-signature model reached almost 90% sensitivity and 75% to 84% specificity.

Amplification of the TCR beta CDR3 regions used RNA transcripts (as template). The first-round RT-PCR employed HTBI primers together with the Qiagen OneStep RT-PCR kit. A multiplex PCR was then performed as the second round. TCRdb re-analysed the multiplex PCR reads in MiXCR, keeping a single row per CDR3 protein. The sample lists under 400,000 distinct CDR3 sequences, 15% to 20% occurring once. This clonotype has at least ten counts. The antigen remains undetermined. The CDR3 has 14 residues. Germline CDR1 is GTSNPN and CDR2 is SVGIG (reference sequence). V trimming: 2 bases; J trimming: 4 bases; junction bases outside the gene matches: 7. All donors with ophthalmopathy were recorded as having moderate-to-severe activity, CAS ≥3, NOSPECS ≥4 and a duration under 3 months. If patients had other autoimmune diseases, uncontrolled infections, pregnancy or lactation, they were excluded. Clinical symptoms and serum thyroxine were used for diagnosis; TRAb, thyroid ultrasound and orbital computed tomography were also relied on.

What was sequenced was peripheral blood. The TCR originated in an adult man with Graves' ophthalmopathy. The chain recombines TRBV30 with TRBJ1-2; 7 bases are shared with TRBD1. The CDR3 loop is CAWSSGTDSYGYTF. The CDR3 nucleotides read TGTGCCTGGAGTTCCGGGACAGACTCCTATGGCTACACCTTC.